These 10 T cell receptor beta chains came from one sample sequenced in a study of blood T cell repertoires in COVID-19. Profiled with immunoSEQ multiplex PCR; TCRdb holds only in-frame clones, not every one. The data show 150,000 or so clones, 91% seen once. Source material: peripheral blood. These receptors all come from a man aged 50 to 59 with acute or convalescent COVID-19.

The CDR3 sequence is CASSSSLHYGYTF. In nucleotides, the CDR3 is TGTGCCAGCAGCTCCTCCCTCCACTATGGCTACACCTTC. V usage is TRBV11-2 and J usage is TRBJ1-2; D is ambiguous. Germline assignment: CDR1 SGHAT and CDR2 FQNNGV. Trimming shortened V by 4 bases and J by 3 bases, and 9 bases separated the two germline ends. This CDR3 comprises 13 residues.

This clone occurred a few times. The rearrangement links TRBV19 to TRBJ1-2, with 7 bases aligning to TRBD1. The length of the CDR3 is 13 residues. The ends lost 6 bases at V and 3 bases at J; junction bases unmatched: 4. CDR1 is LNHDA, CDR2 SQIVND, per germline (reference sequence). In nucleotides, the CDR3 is TGTGCCAGTAGGGTGGGACAGCACTATGGCTACACCTTC. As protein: CASRVGQHYGYTF.

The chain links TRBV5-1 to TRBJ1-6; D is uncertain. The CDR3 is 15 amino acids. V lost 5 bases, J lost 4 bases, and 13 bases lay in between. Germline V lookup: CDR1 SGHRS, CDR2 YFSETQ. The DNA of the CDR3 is TGCGCCAGCAGATCCGATGACACTTATAATTCACCCCTCCACTTT. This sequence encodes CASRSDDTYNSPLHF.

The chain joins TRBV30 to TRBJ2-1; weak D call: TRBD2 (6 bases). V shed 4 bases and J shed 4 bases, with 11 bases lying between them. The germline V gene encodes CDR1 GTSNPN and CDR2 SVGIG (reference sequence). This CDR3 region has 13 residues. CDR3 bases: TGTGCCTGGACTCGCGGGGCGTACAATGAGCAGTTCTTC. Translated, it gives CAWTRGAYNEQFF.

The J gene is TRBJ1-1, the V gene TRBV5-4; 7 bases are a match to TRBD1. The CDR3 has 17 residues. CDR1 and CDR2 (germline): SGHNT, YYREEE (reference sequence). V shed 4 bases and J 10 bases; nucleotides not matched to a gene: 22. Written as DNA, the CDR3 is TGTGCCAGCAGCACTGAGGGGGCTCAAGGCGGAAAGGGGCGAGCTTTCTTT. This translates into CASSTEGAQGGKGRAFF.

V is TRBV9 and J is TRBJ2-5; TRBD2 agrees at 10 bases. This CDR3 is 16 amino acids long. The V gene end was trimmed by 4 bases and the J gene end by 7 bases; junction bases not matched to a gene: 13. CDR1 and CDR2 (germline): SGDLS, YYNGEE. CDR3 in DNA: TGTGCCAGCAGCCCGGGCCCTAGCGGGGGCAGTGGGACCCAGTACTTC. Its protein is CASSPGPSGGSGTQYF.

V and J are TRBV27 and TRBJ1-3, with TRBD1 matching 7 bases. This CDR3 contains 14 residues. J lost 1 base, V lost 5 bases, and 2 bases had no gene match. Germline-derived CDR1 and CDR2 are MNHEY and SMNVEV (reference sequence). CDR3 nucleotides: TGTGCCAGCAGTGCGACAGGGTCTGGAAACACCATATATTTT. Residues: CASSATGSGNTIYF.

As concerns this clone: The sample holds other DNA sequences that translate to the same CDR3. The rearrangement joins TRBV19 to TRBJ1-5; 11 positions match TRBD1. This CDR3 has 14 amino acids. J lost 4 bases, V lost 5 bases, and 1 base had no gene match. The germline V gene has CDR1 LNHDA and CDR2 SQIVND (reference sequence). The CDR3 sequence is CASSGTGGNQPQHF. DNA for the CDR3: TGTGCCAGTAGTGGGACAGGGGGAAATCAGCCCCAGCATTTT.

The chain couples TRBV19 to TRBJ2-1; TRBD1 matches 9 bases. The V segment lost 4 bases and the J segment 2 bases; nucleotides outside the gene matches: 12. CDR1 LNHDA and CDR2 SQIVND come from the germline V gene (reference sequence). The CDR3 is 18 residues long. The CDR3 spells CASSSWTPGTGTYNEQFF. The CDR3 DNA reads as TGTGCCAGTAGTAGCTGGACCCCCGGGACAGGGACCTACAATGAGCAGTTCTTC.

CDR3 DNA sequence: TGTGCCATCAGTGAGGACGGGAGCTCCTACGAGCAGTACTTC. Encoded protein: CAISEDGSSYEQYF. V gene TRBV10-3 combines with J gene TRBJ2-7; TRBD2 might be the D (6 bases). The CDR3 totals 14 residues. Germline V gene lookup returns CDR1 ENHRY and CDR2 SYGVKD. Trimming took 2 bases from V and 0 from J, leaving 8 bases between them.